This TCR beta chain came from a study of T cell repertoires in cytomegalovirus infection. As for the study in general: Both recently identified HLA-C-restricted and well-studied HLA-B-restricted CMV epitopes were used in the study. Matching HLA type and CMV infection were both indicated by public TCR beta signatures. General study findings and limits: HLA-C-restricted TCR beta clonotypes specific for CMV led the ex vivo response.

The germline V gene has CDR1 MDHEN and CDR2 SYDVKM. This CDR3 has 13 residues. Trimming left V 2 bases short and J 5 bases short, with 10 bases between. This clonotype turned up a few times. Antigen specificity is unknown. TCRdb used MiXCR to reprocess the reads, holding one entry per CDR3 protein. The sample consists of about half a million distinct CDR3 sequences, 33% of them appearing once. The V gene is TRBV28, the J gene TRBJ2-7, with D unresolved. This receptor was obtained from a human donor in good health (CMV status not recorded). Some clones in this sample may be carry-over from other donors' samples. This material consisted of cultured PBMCs, taken from culture after CMV antigen stimulation. The CDR3 DNA sequence: TGTGCCAGCAGTTTAGGGAACCGGCACGAGCAGTACTTC. Amino acids: CASSLGNRHEQYF.